This entry lists 12 T cell receptor beta chains sequenced from one sample in a study of blood T cells in healthy people across ages. The use of a sample-barcoded 5' primer and a J-beta primer mix characterized a second PCR of 7 to 11 cycles. Using its own MiXCR run on the 5' RACE reads, TCRdb lists one record per CDR3 protein. Here the sample spans hundreds of thousands of distinct CDR3 sequences, 20% to 25% being singletons. The same data also contributed to another study, on T cells of mothers and their children.

Sequencing was carried out using blood. Every receptor here comes from a boy aged 5-17 years in good health.

This clonotype was seen a handful of times. The gene calls are TRBV29-1 and TRBJ2-1, with a weak D call TRBD1 (6 bases). Matching the DNA end better, TRBJ2-7 makes the J call doubtful. The germline CDR1 and CDR2 sequences are SQVTM and ANQGSEA. The CDR3 has 13 residues. CDR3 DNA sequence: TGCAGCGTAATCCAGGGGAACGACTACGAGCAGTACTTC. Encoded protein: CSVIQGNDYEQYF.

This clonotype was seen a few times. A read error may produce the germline difference seen at one junction end. The chain joins TRBV2 to TRBJ2-3; D gene unclear. CDR3 size: 15 residues. Germline V lookup: CDR1 SNHLY, CDR2 FYNNEI. The CDR3 DNA reads as TGTGCCAGTAGTGAAGTCGGGCTAGGTAGAGATACGCAGTATTTT. It translates to CASSEVGLGRDTQYF. Drawing the rest from reference TRBV2 and TRBJ2-3, the complete variable domain is EPEVTQTPSHQVTQMGQEVILRCVPISNHLYFYWYRQILGQKVEFLVSFYNNEISEKSEIFDDQFSVERPDGSNFTLKIRSTKLEDSAMYFCASSEVGLGRDTQYFGPGTRLTVL.

This clonotype was recorded a few times. This chain joins TRBV20-1 and TRBJ2-5; 7 positions agree with TRBD1. CDR3 length: 13 residues. V trimming: 3 bases; J trimming: 2 bases; junction bases outside the gene matches: 3. Germline values: CDR1 DFQATT, CDR2 SNEGSKA (reference sequence). The CDR3 loop reads CSASLGQQETQYF. The CDR3 coding sequence is TGCAGTGCTAGTCTGGGACAGCAAGAGACCCAGTACTTC.

The V call is TRBV10-1, the J call TRBJ1-1; 10 nucleotides line up with TRBD1. The V gene's germline CDR1 is WNHNN and CDR2 SYGVQD (reference sequence). Trimming at V came to 0 bases and at J to 5 bases, leaving 6 bases not matched to a gene. The CDR3 runs to 16 residues. Here the CDR3 DNA reads TGCGCCAGCAGTGAGTCGACAGGGGGCTGGGGGACTGAAGCTTTCTTT. Its translation: CASSESTGGWGTEAFF.

V gene TRBV10-3 combines with J gene TRBJ1-4; D uncertain. Germline CDR1 ENHRY, CDR2 SYGVKD. This CDR3 region has 12 residues. The V and J ends lost 3 bases and 8 bases respectively, with 7 bases between them. The CDR3 reads CAISDFEEKLFF. Written as DNA, the CDR3 is TGTGCCATCAGTGACTTTGAGGAAAAACTGTTTTTT.

This rearrangement joins TRBV28 to TRBJ2-1; maybe TRBD2 (6 bases). The better agreement between TRBJ2-7 and the DNA end casts doubt on the J call. Germline-derived CDR1 and CDR2 are MDHEN and SYDVKM. The CDR3 spans 16 residues. CDR3 nucleotides: TGTGCCAGCGGCCTAACAAAGGGGAGGCCCTACTACGAGCAGTACTTC. It translates to CASGLTKGRPYYEQYF.

This chain links TRBV20-1 with TRBJ2-1; the match to TRBD1 covers 8 bases. The J call is in doubt because the DNA end fits TRBJ2-5 better. CDR1 and CDR2 from the germline V gene are DFQATT and SNEGSKA (reference sequence). CDR3 length: 15 residues. The CDR3 here is CSARDPGQGTETQYF. The CDR3 nucleotides read TGCAGTGCTAGAGACCCTGGACAGGGAACGGAGACCCAGTACTTC.

The chain joins TRBV12-3 or TRBV12-4 to TRBJ1-2; no definite D call. Trimming shortened V by 3 bases and J by 2 bases, and 7 bases separated the two germline ends. The CDR3 length is 13 residues. The CDR3 spells CASSLPGNYGYTF. The CDR3 coding sequence is TGTGCCAGCAGTTTGCCAGGCAACTATGGCTACACCTTC.

This clonotype was counted only a few times. This sequence joins TRBV7-9 and TRBJ2-5, with 10 bases matching TRBD2. The closer fit of TRBJ2-7 to the DNA end suggests the J call may be wrong. Germline lookup yields CDR1 SEHNR and CDR2 FQNEAQ (reference sequence). The length of the CDR3 is 15 residues. CDR3 DNA sequence: TGTGCCAGCAGCTCAACTAGCGGGACCCCCTACGAGCAGTACTTC. Protein sequence: CASSSTSGTPYEQYF.

This chain uses TRBV12-3 or TRBV12-4 with TRBJ1-2, with D unclear. The V and J ends lost 7 bases and 2 bases respectively, with 5 bases between them. This CDR3 has 11 residues. The CDR3 DNA reads as TGTGCCAGCACCACGAACTATGGCTACACCTTC. Its protein product is CASTTNYGYTF.

The genes are TRBV20-1 and TRBJ2-7; unclear D gene. CDR3 size: 14 residues. CDR1 DFQATT and CDR2 SNEGSKA come from the germline V gene (reference sequence). Trimming left V 0 bases short and J 1 base short, with 10 bases between. CDR3 DNA sequence: TGCAGTGCTAGAGATCATGCCCTATCCTACGAGCAGTACTTC. Its protein is CSARDHALSYEQYF.

J is TRBJ2-2 and V is TRBV5-1; D unresolved. Trimming removed 0 bases from V and 4 bases from J, with 7 bases in between. The germline CDR1 and CDR2 sequences are SGHRS and YFSETQ. The CDR3 sequence is 14 residues long. The CDR3 DNA sequence: TGCGCCAGCAGCTTGGCCGCTCCCACCGGGGAGCTGTTTTTT. This sequence encodes CASSLAAPTGELFF.